This entry describes one T cell receptor beta chain. The target antigen is unknown. This CDR3 region has 16 residues. With 3 bases clipped from V and 5 bases from J, the junction kept 7 bases outside the gene matches. Germline CDR1 reads KGHSH; CDR2 reads LQKENI. Donors had limited-stage small-cell lung cancer and underwent surgical resection in Hangzhou, China, between 2008 and 2020. All donors had upfront surgery, without preoperative chemotherapy or radiotherapy, and never received immunotherapy. Normal lung samples lay at least 2 cm from the tumor margin. The data were obtained in a study of T cells and copy number aberrations in small-cell lung cancer. Study results and caveats: Compared with adjacent lung tissue, tumors had lower T-cell richness and clonality and non-significantly lower density.

The repertoire was sequenced with immunoSEQ multiplex PCR; TCRdb's copy has only in-frame clones and lacks some. This table has fewer than 10,000 clones, 75% to 80% appearing once. The rearrangement uses TRBV18 and TRBJ2-5; 12 nucleotides line up with TRBD2. Sequencing was carried out using normal tissue next to the tumor. This TCR was sampled from a man between 60 and 70 years old with small cell lung cancer. The CDR3 DNA reads TGTGCCAGCTCACCTCCGAGACTAGCGGGAGTGGAGACCCAGTACTTC. Residues: CASSPPRLAGVETQYF.